A single sample is the source of the 31 T cell receptor beta chains below, sequenced in a study of T-cell reconstitution after alpha-beta-depleted transplantation in children. Unique molecular identifiers were used in preparing the TCRbeta library. TCRdb reprocessed the PCR reads with MiXCR, giving one entry per CDR3 protein. The sample carries about 410,000 distinct CDR3 sequences, roughly 22% recorded once. Here the sequenced sample was PBMCs from the stem cell graft donor, taken from the stem cell graft. The origin of the receptors is a human donor who donated a stem cell graft to a child with acute myeloid leukemia.

This clonotype appeared a single time. This sequence joins TRBV20-1 and TRBJ2-1; unclear D gene. Germline CDR1 and CDR2: DFQATT and SNEGSKA (reference sequence). The CDR3 loop spans 15 amino acids. Deletions cut 2 bases from V and 6 bases from J, with 17 bases between. The CDR3 bases are TGCAGTGCTAGAACCGAAGACGCACACCCCAATGAGCAGTTCTTC. Translating it yields CSARTEDAHPNEQFF.

This clonotype showed up many times. This chain links TRBV4-2 with TRBJ2-1; D is unresolved. The germline CDR1 and CDR2 sequences are LGHNA and YNFKEQ. V dropped 0 bases and J dropped 13 bases, with 13 bases sitting between them. The CDR3 has 13 amino acids. The chain's CDR3 is CASSQERGPYQFF. CDR3 bases: TGTGCCAGCAGCCAAGAACGCGGTCCCTATCAGTTCTTC.

This clonotype was recorded at least ten times. The rearrangement uses TRBV29-1 and TRBJ1-1; D unclear. Between the trimmed V and J ends, which lost 4 bases and 1 base, there was a span of 7 bases. This CDR3 is built from 12 residues. Looked up from germline, CDR1 is SQVTM and CDR2 is ANQGSEA. The CDR3 reads CSVAPRNTEAFF. In nucleotides, the CDR3 is TGCAGCGTTGCACCGAGGAACACTGAAGCTTTCTTT. Variable domain in full (rest from reference TRBV29-1 and TRBJ1-1): SAVISQKPSRDICQRGTSLTIQCQVDSQVTMMFWYRQQPGQSLTLIATANQGSEATYESGFVIDKFPISRPNLTFSTLTVSNMSPEDSSIYLCSVAPRNTEAFFGQGTRLTVV.

This clonotype was counted only a few times. The chain carries TRBV4-2 and TRBJ2-7, with D possibly matching TRBD2 (6 bases). Deletions cut 4 bases from V and 6 bases from J, with 16 bases between. This CDR3 is built from 14 residues. Germline V gene data show CDR1 as LGHNA and CDR2 as YNFKEQ. CDR3: CASSPSGPALEQYF. DNA for the CDR3: TGTGCCAGCAGCCCGAGCGGGCCCGCCCTCGAGCAGTACTTC.

This clonotype was recorded many times. The chain employs TRBV20-1 and TRBJ2-1; 8 bases align to TRBD2. J lost 6 bases, V lost 2 bases, and 12 bases had no gene match. The CDR3 extends over 16 amino acids. Germline values: CDR1 DFQATT, CDR2 SNEGSKA (reference sequence). The CDR3 nucleotides read TGCAGTGCTAGAAGGTGGCGTTTAGCGGGATCCAATGAGCAGTTCTTC. It is translated as CSARRWRLAGSNEQFF.

A remark on this clonotype: A read error is possible here, since a much larger clone lies one base away. Here the CDR3 DNA reads TGTGCCAGCAGTCCGGGACAGGGTATCACCGGGGAGCTGTTTTTT. It specifies CASSPGQGITGELFF. V gene TRBV6-1 combines with J gene TRBJ2-2, with 9 bases matching TRBD1. Germline V lookup: CDR1 MNHNS, CDR2 SASEGT. V lost 5 bases to trimming and J lost 4 bases; unmatched junction nucleotides: 5. This CDR3 comprises 15 residues.

In the case of this clonotype: This may stem from a read error, because a much larger clone lies one nucleotide away. The gene calls are TRBV29-1 and TRBJ2-1, with D hard to call. The CDR3 extends over 16 amino acids. Germline assignment: CDR1 SQVTM and CDR2 ANQGSEA. The CDR3 DNA is TGCAGCGTTGAAGATTTGCGCATGGCAGTCTACAGTGAGCAGTTCTTC. Protein: CSVEDLRMAVYSEQFF.

In this sample, this clonotype turned up many times. This rearrangement joins TRBV27 to TRBJ2-1; D gene ambiguous. This CDR3 region has 15 residues. The V and J ends lost 0 bases and 0 bases respectively, with 6 bases between them. Per germline, CDR1 MNHEY and CDR2 SMNVEV (reference sequence). The CDR3: CASSLSDSSYNEQFF. Here the CDR3 DNA reads TGTGCCAGCAGTTTATCCGATAGCTCCTACAATGAGCAGTTCTTC.

This clonotype was observed a single time. The gene calls are TRBV7-8 and TRBJ1-4, with D unclear. Germline values: CDR1 SGHVS, CDR2 FQNEAQ. V dropped 1 base and J dropped 11 bases, with 8 bases sitting between them. The CDR3 runs to 12 residues. CDR3 sequence reads: CASSLVRYKLFF. The CDR3 DNA reads TGTGCCAGCAGCTTAGTCCGGTACAAACTGTTTTTT.

This clonotype was counted many times. The chain recombines TRBV20-1 with TRBJ2-5; 11 nucleotides align to TRBD2. Germline V CDR1 and CDR2: DFQATT, SNEGSKA (reference sequence). The CDR3 totals 13 residues. V lost 6 bases, J lost 3 bases, and 3 bases stayed unmatched. The CDR3 nucleotides are TGCAGTGCCCTGACTAGCGGGGAAGAGACCCAGTACTTC. It is translated as CSALTSGEETQYF.

This clonotype was counted only a few times. The chain is built from TRBV28 and TRBJ1-2, with 7 bases identical to TRBD1. Germline lookup yields CDR1 MDHEN and CDR2 SYDVKM. This CDR3 comprises 15 residues. V shed 5 bases, J shed 4 bases, and the junction held 10 bases outside the gene matches. The DNA of the CDR3 is TGTGCCAGCAGTCAGAAACGACAGGGTCTCTATGGCTACACCTTC. This gives the protein CASSQKRQGLYGYTF.

This rearrangement joins TRBV12-3 or TRBV12-4 to TRBJ1-5; TRBD1 agrees at 9 bases. This CDR3 spans 13 amino acids. V shed 3 bases and J 7 bases; nucleotides not matched to a gene: 1. The DNA for the CDR3 is TGTGCCAGCAGTTTGGGACAGGGACAGCCCCAGCATTTT. This gives the protein CASSLGQGQPQHF.

This clonotype occurred many times. The chain recombines TRBV5-1 with TRBJ1-6, with D perhaps TRBD1 (6 bases). Germline V gene sequence: CDR1 SGHRS, CDR2 YFSETQ. V lost 5 bases, J lost 5 bases, and 17 bases lay in between. The CDR3 loop spans 16 amino acids. Here the CDR3 reads CASSSGTSMDNSPLHF. The DNA for the CDR3 is TGCGCCAGCAGTTCCGGGACATCAATGGATAATTCACCCCTCCACTTT.

This rearrangement joins TRBV5-1 to TRBJ1-1; perhaps TRBD1 as D (6 bases). Germline CDR1 reads SGHRS; CDR2 reads YFSETQ. Trimming pared 4 bases from V and 1 base from J, leaving 8 bases between. The CDR3 has 13 amino acids. CDR3 protein: CASSETGNTEAFF. The CDR3 region has the DNA TGCGCCAGCAGCGAGACAGGGAACACTGAAGCTTTCTTT.

The table lists this clonotype with a few counts. The chain joins TRBV20-1 to TRBJ2-7; D unresolved. The CDR3 consists of 17 residues. V dropped 1 base and J dropped 0 bases, with 19 bases sitting between them. Germline CDR1 and CDR2: DFQATT and SNEGSKA (reference sequence). CDR3 bases: TGCAGTGCTAGAGGAATGGGCCCTGACACCTACTCCTACGAGCAGTACTTC. Protein sequence: CSARGMGPDTYSYEQYF.

This clonotype was detected many times. CDR3: CSVQSQVTEAFF. The CDR3 coding sequence is TGCAGCGTTCAGTCACAGGTCACTGAAGCTTTCTTT. V gene TRBV29-1 combines with J gene TRBJ1-1, with D tentatively TRBD1 (5 bases). Germline values: CDR1 SQVTM, CDR2 ANQGSEA. Trimming took off 5 bases at V and 4 bases at J, with 11 bases between the two ends. CDR3 length: 12 residues.

The chain carries TRBV6-5 and TRBJ2-1, with D maybe TRBD2 (5 bases). Germline CDR1 is MNHEY and CDR2 is SVGAGI. The CDR3 length is 13 residues. V was shortened by 2 bases and J by 6 bases, with 8 bases between the two germline ends. CDR3 residues: CASSYEGLNEQFF. The CDR3 DNA reads TGTGCCAGCAGTTACGAGGGCCTCAATGAGCAGTTCTTC.

The chain employs TRBV7-6 and TRBJ2-7, with 12 bases lining up with TRBD2. The germline CDR1 and CDR2 sequences are SGHVS and FNYEAQ. The V and J ends lost 5 bases and 5 bases, in that order; junction bases with no gene match: 7. The CDR3 contains 15 residues. The CDR3 nucleotides are TGTGCCAGCAGCCCATCTAGCGGGAGGGTCCACGAGCAGTACTTC. This gives the protein CASSPSSGRVHEQYF.

This clonotype was recorded at least ten times. V and J are TRBV6-2 or TRBV6-3 and TRBJ2-5; the D is unclear. Looked up from germline, CDR1 is MNHEY and CDR2 is SVGEGT. With 5 bases removed from V and 5 bases from J, the gap between germline ends came to 9 bases. CDR3 size: 12 residues. The CDR3 loop is CASSQVVETQYF. CDR3 DNA: TGTGCCAGCAGTCAGGTCGTGGAGACCCAGTACTTC.

This clonotype has only a few counts. The V gene is TRBV9, the J gene TRBJ2-3, with TRBD1 as a possible D gene (6 bases). With 4 bases removed from V and 0 bases from J, the gap between germline ends came to 9 bases. The CDR3 contains 14 residues. Germline V gene lookup returns CDR1 SGDLS and CDR2 YYNGEE. The CDR3: CASSPQGSTDTQYF. The CDR3 bases are TGTGCCAGCAGCCCCCAGGGGAGCACAGATACGCAGTATTTT.

V is TRBV12-3 or TRBV12-4 and J is TRBJ2-1; TRBD2 agrees at 13 bases. The length of the CDR3 is 15 residues. The V gene end was trimmed by 1 base and the J gene end by 10 bases; junction bases not matched to a gene: 4. In nucleotides, the CDR3 is TGTGCCAGCAGTTTAGGACTAGCGGGAGGTATAGAGCAGTTCTTC. The encoded protein is CASSLGLAGGIEQFF.

This clonotype was observed a few times. This chain joins TRBV10-2 and TRBJ2-1, with 12 bases aligning to TRBD2. Trimming took 6 bases from V and 6 from J; bases not matched to a gene: 6. Germline-derived CDR1 and CDR2 are WSHSY and SAAADI. CDR3 size: 15 residues. DNA for the CDR3: TGCGCCAGCAGAGAGGGACTAGCGGGTTCCAATGAGCAGTTCTTC. This encodes CASREGLAGSNEQFF.

Details on this clonotype: A clone one base away is much larger, so this may be a read error. This chain links TRBV20-1 with TRBJ2-7; TRBD1 matches at 7 bases. This CDR3 has 11 residues. The germline V gene encodes CDR1 DFQATT and CDR2 SNEGSKA (reference sequence). Here the CDR3 DNA reads TGCTGTGCTAGGGGGCGTCGGGAGCAGTACTTC. It specifies CCARGRREQYF.

The gene calls are TRBV12-3 or TRBV12-4 and TRBJ2-7, with D perhaps TRBD1 (6 bases). The CDR3 has 13 amino acids. Trimming removed 6 bases from V and 7 bases from J, with 16 bases in between. The CDR3 region is CASSLSGESEQYF. The DNA for the CDR3 is TGTGCCAGCAGCCTTTCAGGGGAGTCGGAGCAGTACTTC.

The V gene is TRBV24-1, the J gene TRBJ2-5; D ambiguous. Germline V gives CDR1 KGHDR, CDR2 SFDVKD. This CDR3 is 16 amino acids long. V lost 1 base, J lost 5 bases, and 16 bases lay in between. The CDR3, as DNA: TGTGCCACCAGTGATTTCACGATTACGACCAAGGAGACCCAGTACTTC. Its protein product is CATSDFTITTKETQYF.

This clonotype has a count of ten or more. The chain employs TRBV6-6 and TRBJ2-2; D is possibly TRBD1 or TRBD2 (5 bases each). Germline CDR1 reads MNHNY; CDR2 reads SVGAGI (reference sequence). CDR3 size: 13 residues. Trimming pared 6 bases from V and 8 bases from J, leaving 13 bases between. CDR3 coding DNA: TGTGCCAGCAGCGTACTAGGGGCGGGGGAGCTGTTTTTT. Translating gives CASSVLGAGELFF.

This clonotype was counted only a few times. This chain connects TRBV28 to TRBJ2-3; TRBD2 matches at 7 bases. The CDR3 is 13 amino acids. J was trimmed by 4 bases and V by 8 bases; bases with no gene match: 6. CDR1 and CDR2 from the germline V gene are MDHEN and SYDVKM. In nucleotides, the CDR3 is TGTGCCAGCGGGAGGGCTGGGGCAGATACGCAGTATTTT. Protein sequence: CASGRAGADTQYF. Based on the CDR3 plus reference TRBV28 and TRBJ2-3, the full variable domain is DVKVTQSSRYLVKRTGEKVFLECVQDMDHENMFWYRQDPGLGLRLIYFSYDVKMKEKGDIPEGYSVSREKKERFSLILESASTNQTSMYLCASGRAGADTQYFGPGTRLTVL.

The V call is TRBV20-1, the J call TRBJ2-2; tentatively, D is TRBD1 (5 bases). V was shortened by 2 bases and J by 6 bases, with 13 bases between the two germline ends. CDR1 and CDR2 from the germline V gene are DFQATT and SNEGSKA (reference sequence). The CDR3 is made up of 14 amino acids. The DNA of the CDR3 is TGCAGTGCTAGAAGGCAGGGTGGTGCCGGGGAGCTGTTTTTT. Translation: CSARRQGGAGELFF.

Written as DNA, the CDR3 is TGCGCCAGCAGCTTGGATTCGGTCTACTACTCCTACGAGCAGTACTTC. Its translation: CASSLDSVYYSYEQYF. The chain links TRBV5-1 to TRBJ2-7; D gene ambiguous. Looked up from germline, CDR1 is SGHRS and CDR2 is YFSETQ. Trimming removed 0 bases at V and 0 bases at J, with 13 bases between. The CDR3 has 16 residues.

This rearrangement joins TRBV5-6 to TRBJ2-3, with a possible D match to TRBD2 (6 bases). The germline V gene encodes CDR1 SGHDT and CDR2 YYEEEE. V was clipped by 0 bases and J by 0 bases, with 11 bases between them. The CDR3 has 16 residues. DNA of the CDR3: TGTGCCAGCAGCTTGGACGCGGGAAGAAGCACAGATACGCAGTATTTT. This encodes CASSLDAGRSTDTQYF.

This clonotype was counted only a few times. The genes are TRBV7-2 and TRBJ1-6; perhaps TRBD1 as D (5 bases). CDR1 SGHTA and CDR2 FQGNSA come from the germline V gene. The CDR3 runs to 13 residues. The V gene lost 1 base and the J gene lost 8 bases, with 6 bases spanning the gap. The CDR3 nucleotides read TGTGCCAGCAGCTTAGGGGGGGATTCACCCCTCCACTTT. It is translated as CASSLGGDSPLHF.